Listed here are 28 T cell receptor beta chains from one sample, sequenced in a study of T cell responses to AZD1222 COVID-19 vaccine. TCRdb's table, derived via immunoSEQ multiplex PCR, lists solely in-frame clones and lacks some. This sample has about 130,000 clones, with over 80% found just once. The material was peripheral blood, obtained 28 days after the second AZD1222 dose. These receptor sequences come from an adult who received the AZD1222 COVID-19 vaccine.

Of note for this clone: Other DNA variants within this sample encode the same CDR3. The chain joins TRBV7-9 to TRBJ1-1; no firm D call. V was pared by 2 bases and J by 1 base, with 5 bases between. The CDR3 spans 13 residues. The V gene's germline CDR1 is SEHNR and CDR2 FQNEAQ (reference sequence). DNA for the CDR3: TGTGCCAGCAGCTTATCGGGGAACACTGAAGCTTTCTTT. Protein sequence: CASSLSGNTEAFF.

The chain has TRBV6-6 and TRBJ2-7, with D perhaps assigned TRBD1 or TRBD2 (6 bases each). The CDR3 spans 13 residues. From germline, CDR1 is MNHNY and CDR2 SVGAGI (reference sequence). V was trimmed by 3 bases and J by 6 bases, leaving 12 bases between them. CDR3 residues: CASSYQGTREQYF. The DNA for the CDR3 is TGTGCCAGCAGTTATCAGGGGACTCGCGAGCAGTACTTC.

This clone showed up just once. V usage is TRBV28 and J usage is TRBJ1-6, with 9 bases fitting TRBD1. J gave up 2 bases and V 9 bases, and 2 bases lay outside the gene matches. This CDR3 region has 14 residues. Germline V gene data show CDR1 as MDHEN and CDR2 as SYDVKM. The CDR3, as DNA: TGTGCCAGTCGGACAGGGGCCTATAATTCACCCCTCCACTTT. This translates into CASRTGAYNSPLHF.

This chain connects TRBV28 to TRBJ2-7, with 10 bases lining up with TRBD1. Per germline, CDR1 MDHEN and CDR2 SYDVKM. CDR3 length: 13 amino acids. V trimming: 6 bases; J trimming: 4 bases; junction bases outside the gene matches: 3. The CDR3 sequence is CASRPGQGYEQYF. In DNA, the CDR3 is TGTGCCAGCAGGCCGGGACAGGGGTACGAGCAGTACTTC.

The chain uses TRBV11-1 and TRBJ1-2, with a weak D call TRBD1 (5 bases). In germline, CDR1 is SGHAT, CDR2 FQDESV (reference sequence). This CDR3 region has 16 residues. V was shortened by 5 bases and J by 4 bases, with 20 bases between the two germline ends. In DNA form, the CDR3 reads TGTGCCAGCAGCGAGAGGGGCAGCTCCCCCCTCTATGGCTACACCTTC. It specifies CASSERGSSPLYGYTF.

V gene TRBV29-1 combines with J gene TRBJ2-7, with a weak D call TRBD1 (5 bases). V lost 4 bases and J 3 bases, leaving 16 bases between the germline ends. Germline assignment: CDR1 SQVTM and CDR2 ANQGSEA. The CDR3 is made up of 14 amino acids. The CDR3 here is CSVVQVQDGYEQYF. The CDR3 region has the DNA TGCAGCGTTGTTCAGGTACAGGATGGCTACGAGCAGTACTTC.

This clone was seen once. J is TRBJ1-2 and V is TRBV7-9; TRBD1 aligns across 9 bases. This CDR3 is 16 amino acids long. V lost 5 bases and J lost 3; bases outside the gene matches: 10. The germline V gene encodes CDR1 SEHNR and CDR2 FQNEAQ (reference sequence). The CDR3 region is CASSTNSGTGHYGYTF. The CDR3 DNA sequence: TGTGCCAGCAGCACAAATTCGGGGACAGGGCACTATGGCTACACCTTC.

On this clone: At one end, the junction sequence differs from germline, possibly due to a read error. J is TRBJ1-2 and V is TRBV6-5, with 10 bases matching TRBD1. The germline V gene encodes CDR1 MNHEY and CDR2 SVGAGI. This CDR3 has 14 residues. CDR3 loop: CASRDGQGVAEAAF. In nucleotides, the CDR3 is TGTGCCAGCAGGGACGGACAGGGGGTCGCAGAAGCAGCCTTC.

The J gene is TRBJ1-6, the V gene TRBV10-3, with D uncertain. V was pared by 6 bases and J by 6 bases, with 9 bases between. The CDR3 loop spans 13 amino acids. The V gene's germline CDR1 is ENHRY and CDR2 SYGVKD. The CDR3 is CAIRTKTNSPLHF. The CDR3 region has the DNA TGTGCCATCAGGACAAAGACTAATTCACCCCTCCACTTT.

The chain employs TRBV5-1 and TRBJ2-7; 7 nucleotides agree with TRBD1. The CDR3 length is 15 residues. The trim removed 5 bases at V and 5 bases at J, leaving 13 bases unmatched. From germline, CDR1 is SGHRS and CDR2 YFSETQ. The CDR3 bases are TGCGCCAGCAGTGGAACCGGACAGGAAAGGAACGAGCAGTACTTC. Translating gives CASSGTGQERNEQYF.

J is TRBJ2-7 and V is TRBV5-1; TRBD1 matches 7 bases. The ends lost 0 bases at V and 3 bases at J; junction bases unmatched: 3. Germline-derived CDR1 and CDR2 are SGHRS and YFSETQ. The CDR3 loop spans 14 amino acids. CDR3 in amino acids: CASSLDPGGYEQYF. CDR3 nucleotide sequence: TGCGCCAGCAGCTTGGATCCAGGGGGCTACGAGCAGTACTTC.

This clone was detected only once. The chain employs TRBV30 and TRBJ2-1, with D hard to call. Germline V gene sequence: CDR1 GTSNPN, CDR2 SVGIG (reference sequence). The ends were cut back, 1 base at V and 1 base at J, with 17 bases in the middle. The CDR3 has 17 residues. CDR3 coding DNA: TGTGCCTGGAGTGGCGCTGATGGTGCCGGGTCCTACAATGAGCAGTTCTTC. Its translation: CAWSGADGAGSYNEQFF.

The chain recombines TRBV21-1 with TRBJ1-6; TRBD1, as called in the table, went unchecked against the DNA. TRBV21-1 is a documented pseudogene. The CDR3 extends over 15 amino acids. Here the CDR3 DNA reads TGTGCCAGCAGCAAAGAACCTCAGTATAATTCACCCCTCCACTTT. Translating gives CASSKEPQYNSPLHF.

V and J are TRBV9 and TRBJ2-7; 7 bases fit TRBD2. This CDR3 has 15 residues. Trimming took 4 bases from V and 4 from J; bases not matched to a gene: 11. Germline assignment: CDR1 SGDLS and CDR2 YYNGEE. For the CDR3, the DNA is TGTGCCAGCAGCCCGGGGGGAGGTTCAGGGTACGAGCAGTACTTC. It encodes CASSPGGGSGYEQYF.

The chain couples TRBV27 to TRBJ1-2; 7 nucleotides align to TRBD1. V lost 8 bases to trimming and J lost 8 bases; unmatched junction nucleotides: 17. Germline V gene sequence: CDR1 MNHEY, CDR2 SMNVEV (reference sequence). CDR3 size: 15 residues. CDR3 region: CASGDTLTGLSGYTF. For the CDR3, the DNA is TGTGCCAGCGGTGATACCTTGACAGGGCTTTCCGGCTACACCTTC.

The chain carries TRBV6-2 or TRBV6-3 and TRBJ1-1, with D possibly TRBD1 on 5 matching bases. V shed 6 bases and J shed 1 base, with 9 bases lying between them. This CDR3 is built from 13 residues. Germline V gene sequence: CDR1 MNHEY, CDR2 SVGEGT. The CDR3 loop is CASSTTGNTEAFF. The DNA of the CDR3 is TGTGCCAGCAGCACCACAGGGAACACTGAAGCTTTCTTT.

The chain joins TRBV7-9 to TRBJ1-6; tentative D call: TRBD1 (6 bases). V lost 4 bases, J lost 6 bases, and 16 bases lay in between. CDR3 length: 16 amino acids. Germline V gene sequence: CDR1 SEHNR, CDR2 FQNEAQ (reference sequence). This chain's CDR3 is CASSSTPGTSNSPLHF. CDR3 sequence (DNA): TGTGCCAGCAGCTCCACCCCCGGGACAAGTAATTCACCCCTCCACTTT.

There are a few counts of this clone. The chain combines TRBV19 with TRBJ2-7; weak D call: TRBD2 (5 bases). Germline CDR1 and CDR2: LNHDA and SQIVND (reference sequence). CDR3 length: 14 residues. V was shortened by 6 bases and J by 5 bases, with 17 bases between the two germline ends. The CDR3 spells CASSPRTRPDEQYF. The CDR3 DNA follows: TGTGCCAGTAGCCCAAGGACTCGCCCTGACGAGCAGTACTTC.

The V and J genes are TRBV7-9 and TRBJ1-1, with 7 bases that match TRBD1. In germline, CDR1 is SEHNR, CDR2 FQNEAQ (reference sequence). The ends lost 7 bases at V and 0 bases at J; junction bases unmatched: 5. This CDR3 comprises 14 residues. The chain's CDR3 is CASTRGQMNTEAFF. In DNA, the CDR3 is TGTGCCAGCACCCGGGGACAGATGAACACTGAAGCTTTCTTT.

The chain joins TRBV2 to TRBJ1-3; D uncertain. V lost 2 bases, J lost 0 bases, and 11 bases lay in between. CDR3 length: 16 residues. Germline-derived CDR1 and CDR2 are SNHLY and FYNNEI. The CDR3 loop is CASSEYSRASGNTIYF. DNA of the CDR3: TGTGCCAGCAGTGAATATTCGCGGGCCTCTGGAAACACCATATATTTT. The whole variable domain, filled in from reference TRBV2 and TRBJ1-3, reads EPEVTQTPSHQVTQMGQEVILRCVPISNHLYFYWYRQILGQKVEFLVSFYNNEISEKSEIFDDQFSVERPDGSNFTLKIRSTKLEDSAMYFCASSEYSRASGNTIYFGEGSWLTVV.

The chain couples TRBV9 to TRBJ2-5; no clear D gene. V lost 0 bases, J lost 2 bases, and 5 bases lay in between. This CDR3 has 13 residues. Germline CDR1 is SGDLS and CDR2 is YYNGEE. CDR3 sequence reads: CASSVGQQETQYF. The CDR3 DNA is TGTGCCAGCAGCGTAGGTCAGCAAGAGACCCAGTACTTC.

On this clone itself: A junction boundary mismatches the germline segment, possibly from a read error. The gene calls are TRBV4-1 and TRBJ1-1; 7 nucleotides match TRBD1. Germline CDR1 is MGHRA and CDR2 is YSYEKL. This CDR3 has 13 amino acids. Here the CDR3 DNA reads TGCGCCAGCAGGGAAAGAGGGGGACAGAGGATAGTCTTT. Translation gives CASRERGGQRIVF.

CDR3 sequence reads: CASSSDTGFLVQETQYF. The CDR3 coding sequence is TGTGCCAGCAGCTCGGACACCGGGTTTCTAGTCCAAGAGACCCAGTACTTC. The rearrangement joins TRBV5-6 to TRBJ2-5; D might be TRBD1 (5 bases). Trimming removed 3 bases at V and 1 base at J, with 19 bases between. Germline values: CDR1 SGHDT, CDR2 YYEEEE. The CDR3 sequence is 17 residues long.

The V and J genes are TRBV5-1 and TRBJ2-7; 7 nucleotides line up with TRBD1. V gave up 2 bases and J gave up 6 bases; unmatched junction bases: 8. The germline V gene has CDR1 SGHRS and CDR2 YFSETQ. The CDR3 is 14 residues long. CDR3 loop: CASSFTGVLVEQYF. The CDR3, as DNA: TGCGCCAGCAGCTTTACAGGGGTCCTGGTCGAGCAGTACTTC.

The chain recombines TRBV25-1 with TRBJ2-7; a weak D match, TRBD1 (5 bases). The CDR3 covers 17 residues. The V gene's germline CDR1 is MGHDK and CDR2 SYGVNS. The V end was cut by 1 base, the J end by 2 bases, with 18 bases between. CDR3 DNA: TGTGCCAGCAGTGAATCAATTTCAGGGTTCGGCACCTACGAGCAGTACTTC. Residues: CASSESISGFGTYEQYF.

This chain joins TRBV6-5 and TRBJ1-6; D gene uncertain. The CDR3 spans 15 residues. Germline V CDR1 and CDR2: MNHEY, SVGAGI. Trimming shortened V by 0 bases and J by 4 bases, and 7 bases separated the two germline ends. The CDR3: CASSYSGGYNSPLHF. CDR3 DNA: TGTGCCAGCAGTTACTCAGGCGGATATAATTCACCCCTCCACTTT.

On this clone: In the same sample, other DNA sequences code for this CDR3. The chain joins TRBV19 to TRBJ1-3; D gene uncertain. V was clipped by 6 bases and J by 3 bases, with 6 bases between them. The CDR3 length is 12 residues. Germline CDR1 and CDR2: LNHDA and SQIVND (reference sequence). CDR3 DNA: TGTGCCAGTAGCTACATTGGAAACACCATATATTTT. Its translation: CASSYIGNTIYF.

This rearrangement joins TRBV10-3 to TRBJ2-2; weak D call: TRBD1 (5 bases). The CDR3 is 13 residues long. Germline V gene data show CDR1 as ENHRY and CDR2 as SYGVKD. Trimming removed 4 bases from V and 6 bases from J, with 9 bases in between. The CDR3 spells CAISAGMAGELFF. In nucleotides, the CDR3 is TGTGCCATCAGTGCAGGGATGGCCGGGGAGCTGTTTTTT.